The 26 T cell receptor beta chains below were found in one sample sequenced in a study of T cell changes during pregnancy in multiple sclerosis. Assay: immunoSEQ multiplex PCR; the TCRdb copy retains only in-frame clones and omits some. The sample has 30,000 to 50,000 clones, around nine tenths seen once; the top ten hold more than 0.45%. The source was CD4+ T cells from peripheral blood mononuclear cells, collected in the first trimester of pregnancy. Every receptor here comes from a female donor in good health, enrolled as a control in a pregnancy study.

The genes are TRBV19 and TRBJ2-1; TRBD1 aligns across 7 bases. This CDR3 has 14 amino acids. From germline, CDR1 is LNHDA and CDR2 SQIVND (reference sequence). The junction had 5 bases not matched to a gene; V was cut back by 5 bases and J by 4 bases. The CDR3 is CASSGTAIYNEQFF. The CDR3 coding sequence is TGTGCCAGTAGTGGGACAGCGATTTACAATGAGCAGTTCTTC.

The chain links TRBV7-8 to TRBJ2-7; 9 bases align to TRBD1. V shed 6 bases, J shed 2 bases, and the junction held 11 bases outside the gene matches. There are 16 residues in the CDR3. Germline CDR1 is SGHVS and CDR2 is FQNEAQ. CDR3 loop: CASRGTGIPGAYEQYF. The CDR3 nucleotides are TGTGCCAGCAGAGGGACAGGGATTCCGGGAGCCTACGAGCAGTACTTC.

The chain uses TRBV29-1 and TRBJ2-3; D not certain. Trimming took 4 bases from V and 2 from J, leaving 13 bases between them. From germline, CDR1 is SQVTM and CDR2 ANQGSEA. The CDR3 is 14 amino acids. The CDR3 is CSVGASANTDTQYF. The CDR3 DNA is TGCAGCGTTGGGGCGTCAGCCAACACAGATACGCAGTATTTT.

The J gene is TRBJ2-1, the V gene TRBV19; 8 nucleotides agree with TRBD2. Germline V CDR1 and CDR2: LNHDA, SQIVND (reference sequence). The CDR3 is 14 amino acids. J lost 9 bases, V lost 5 bases, and 9 bases had no gene match. The chain's CDR3 is CASSPLGGASEQFF. CDR3 sequence (DNA): TGTGCCAGTAGTCCCCTCGGGGGGGCCAGTGAGCAGTTCTTC.

This CDR3 reads CASSRDRGPNNEQFF. In DNA, the CDR3 is TGTGCCAGCAGTCGGGACAGGGGACCTAACAATGAGCAGTTCTTC. The chain is built from TRBV6-5 and TRBJ2-1; 10 bases line up with TRBD1. Germline assignment: CDR1 MNHEY and CDR2 SVGAGI. V lost 5 bases, J lost 5 bases, and 6 bases stayed unmatched. The CDR3 has 15 residues.

This chain uses TRBV6-6 with TRBJ1-2; no clear D gene. The germline V gene has CDR1 MNHNY and CDR2 SVGAGI (reference sequence). Trimming removed 5 bases from V and 7 bases from J, with 8 bases in between. The CDR3 spans 11 residues. CDR3 loop: CASSRQGGYTF. Here the CDR3 DNA reads TGTGCCAGCAGTCGACAAGGTGGCTACACCTTC.

This chain uses TRBV27 with TRBJ2-3; TRBD2 aligns across 7 bases. The CDR3 extends over 15 amino acids. Germline V gives CDR1 MNHEY, CDR2 SMNVEV (reference sequence). J was trimmed by 0 bases and V by 3 bases; bases with no gene match: 3. The CDR3: CASSLGGESTDTQYF. Written as DNA, the CDR3 is TGTGCCAGCAGTTTGGGAGGGGAAAGCACAGATACGCAGTATTTT.

V usage is TRBV18 and J usage is TRBJ1-2, with no clear D. V was trimmed by 3 bases and J by 3 bases, leaving 11 bases between them. The CDR3 consists of 14 residues. Germline V lookup: CDR1 KGHSH, CDR2 LQKENI. CDR3 bases: TGTGCCAGCTCACCCAGACAAGCGGACTATGGCTACACCTTC. Its protein product is CASSPRQADYGYTF. The full variable domain, in which reference TRBV18 and TRBJ1-2 provide the parts outside the CDR3, is NAGVMQNPRHLVRRRGQEARLRCSPMKGHSHVYWYRQLPEEGLKFMVYLQKENIIDESGMPKERFSAEFPKEGPSILRIQQVVRGDSAAYFCASSPRQADYGYTFGSGTRLTVV.

The chain uses TRBV11-2 and TRBJ2-2, with TRBD1 identical over 7 bases. The CDR3 is made up of 17 amino acids. Germline CDR1 and CDR2: SGHAT and FQNNGV. The junction had 9 bases not matched to a gene; V was cut back by 1 base and J by 4 bases. CDR3 region: CASSLGSWDRSTGELFF. For the CDR3, the DNA is TGTGCCAGCAGCTTAGGAAGTTGGGACAGAAGCACCGGGGAGCTGTTTTTT. Using reference TRBV11-2 and TRBJ2-2 for the parts outside the CDR3, the full variable domain is EAGVAQSPRYKIIEKRQSVAFWCNPISGHATLYWYQQILGQGPKLLIQFQNNGVVDDSQLPKDRFSAERLKGVDSTLKIQPAKLEDSAVYLCASSLGSWDRSTGELFFGEGSRLTVL.

A few counts support this clone. The chain employs TRBV6-5 and TRBJ1-5; the D is unclear. Germline CDR1 reads MNHEY; CDR2 reads SVGAGI. CDR3 size: 12 residues. The V and J ends lost 8 bases and 4 bases respectively, with 9 bases between them. The CDR3 loop is CASGPANQPQHF. In DNA form, the CDR3 reads TGTGCCAGCGGGCCAGCTAATCAGCCCCAGCATTTT.

The chain is built from TRBV11-2 and TRBJ2-7; 11 nucleotides align to TRBD1. The CDR3 runs to 15 residues. Per the germline V gene, CDR1 is SGHAT and CDR2 is FQNNGV. The ends lost 5 bases at V and 1 base at J; junction bases unmatched: 4. The CDR3 spells CASSHGTGGSYEQYF. For the CDR3, the DNA is TGTGCCAGCAGCCACGGGACAGGGGGATCCTACGAGCAGTACTTC.

This clone has a handful of counts. This chain links TRBV7-2 with TRBJ1-2; weak D call: TRBD1 (6 bases). V was pared by 3 bases and J by 8 bases, with 16 bases between. Germline CDR1 and CDR2: SGHTA and FQGNSA. The CDR3 spans 14 residues. The CDR3 DNA reads TGTGCCAGCAGCTTCACAGGGCCTACGCAAGGCTACACCTTC. This encodes CASSFTGPTQGYTF.

The chain uses TRBV7-9 and TRBJ2-7; unclear D gene. CDR1 is SEHNR, CDR2 FQNEAQ, per germline (reference sequence). V was shortened by 2 bases and J by 3 bases, with 8 bases between the two germline ends. The CDR3 contains 13 residues. The CDR3 is CASSLPPGYEQYF. The CDR3 DNA reads TGTGCCAGCAGCTTACCCCCAGGCTACGAGCAGTACTTC.

The rearrangement uses TRBV28 and TRBJ1-1, with TRBD1 as a possible D gene (6 bases). Trimming removed 6 bases from V and 1 base from J, with 12 bases in between. The CDR3 loop spans 14 amino acids. CDR1 and CDR2 from the germline V gene are MDHEN and SYDVKM. The CDR3 DNA is TGTGCCAGCAGCCCTGGACAGAAGAACACTGAAGCTTTCTTT. It yields the protein CASSPGQKNTEAFF.

This rearrangement joins TRBV9 to TRBJ1-5, with D unclear. The V gene's germline CDR1 is SGDLS and CDR2 YYNGEE. This CDR3 region has 12 residues. With 4 bases removed from V and 5 bases from J, the gap between germline ends came to 7 bases. In DNA form, the CDR3 reads TGTGCCAGCAGCCCTCTTGATCAGCCCCAGCATTTT. Residues: CASSPLDQPQHF.

The chain joins TRBV30 to TRBJ1-6; possible D gene TRBD1, 5 bases. Between the trimmed V and J ends, which lost 3 bases and 2 bases, there was a span of 11 bases. Looked up from germline, CDR1 is GTSNPN and CDR2 is SVGIG (reference sequence). The CDR3 totals 15 residues. The chain's CDR3 is CAWRGGSTYNSPLHF. CDR3 DNA sequence: TGTGCCTGGAGGGGGGGGTCGACCTATAATTCACCCCTCCACTTT.

The V call is TRBV9, the J call TRBJ2-5; tentatively, D is TRBD1 (7 bases). Germline V gene data show CDR1 as SGDLS and CDR2 as YYNGEE. Trimming removed 4 bases from V and 5 bases from J, with 24 bases in between. The CDR3 loop spans 17 amino acids. For the CDR3, the DNA is TGTGCCAGCAGCCCCCAGGGGGGCGGGTGGAGGGTGGAGACCCAGTACTTC. Protein: CASSPQGGGWRVETQYF.

J is TRBJ1-5 and V is TRBV23-1; no clear D gene. TRBV23-1 counts as an open reading frame of uncertain function. Trimming removed 6 bases from V and 2 bases from J, with 11 bases in between. The CDR3 has 14 residues. CDR3 DNA: TGCGCCAGCAGCCGCGGGATGTGCAATCAGCCCCAGCATTTT. Translating gives CASSRGMCNQPQHF.

V and J are TRBV6-6 and TRBJ2-2, with D unresolved. The CDR3 has 13 residues. The germline CDR1 and CDR2 sequences are MNHNY and SVGAGI (reference sequence). Trimming cost V 5 bases and J 8 bases, with 12 bases left between them. This chain's CDR3 is CASSGFSGGELFF. The DNA for the CDR3 is TGTGCCAGCAGTGGTTTCTCAGGAGGGGAGCTGTTTTTT.

This chain uses TRBV28 with TRBJ1-4; TRBD1 agrees at 9 bases. This CDR3 is 16 amino acids long. Trimming took 0 bases from V and 5 from J; bases not matched to a gene: 4. Per germline, CDR1 MDHEN and CDR2 SYDVKM. CDR3: CASSLWGQGQNEKLFF. The CDR3, as DNA: TGTGCCAGCAGTTTATGGGGACAGGGCCAGAATGAAAAACTGTTTTTT.

V is TRBV4-3 and J is TRBJ2-3; 8 bases fit TRBD2. CDR1 and CDR2 from the germline V gene are LGHNA and YSLEER. This CDR3 has 17 amino acids. With V trimmed by 0 bases and J by 3 bases, 8 bases remained unmatched. The chain's CDR3 is CASSQEDKGLGTDTQYF. CDR3 sequence (DNA): TGCGCCAGCAGCCAAGAAGATAAGGGACTAGGTACAGATACGCAGTATTTT.

The chain links TRBV6-1 to TRBJ1-1; a weak D match, TRBD1 (5 bases). The CDR3 runs to 15 residues. Germline lookup yields CDR1 MNHNS and CDR2 SASEGT. Trimming took off 7 bases at V and 2 bases at J, with 17 bases between the two ends. The CDR3 sequence: CASTDNLFPNTEAFF. CDR3 nucleotide sequence: TGTGCCAGCACGGACAATCTTTTTCCCAACACTGAAGCTTTCTTT.

This chain uses TRBV7-6 with TRBJ1-1, with TRBD1 matching over 11 bases. The CDR3 has 17 amino acids. Germline V gene sequence: CDR1 SGHVS, CDR2 FNYEAQ. Losses at the gene ends were 5 bases for V and 5 bases for J; bases not matched to a gene: 13. CDR3 amino acids: CASSPTQDRGLDTEAFF. The CDR3 nucleotides read TGTGCCAGCAGCCCGACCCAGGACAGGGGGCTTGATACTGAAGCTTTCTTT.

The chain joins TRBV7-2 to TRBJ2-5; TRBD2 agrees at 8 bases. The V and J ends lost 5 bases and 5 bases, in that order; junction bases with no gene match: 7. The germline gives CDR1 SGHTA, CDR2 FQGNSA. This CDR3 spans 14 amino acids. CDR3 protein: CASSMRGAGETQYF. In DNA, the CDR3 is TGTGCCAGCAGCATGCGGGGGGCGGGGGAGACCCAGTACTTC.

The chain couples TRBV27 to TRBJ1-4; 8 nucleotides align to TRBD1. Germline-derived CDR1 and CDR2 are MNHEY and SMNVEV (reference sequence). CDR3 size: 15 residues. V trimming: 4 bases; J trimming: 7 bases; junction bases outside the gene matches: 8. CDR3 amino acids: CASSSGTGFGEKLFF. In nucleotides, the CDR3 is TGTGCCAGCAGTTCCGGGACAGGCTTCGGTGAAAAACTGTTTTTT.

This chain uses TRBV19 with TRBJ2-5; D perhaps matches TRBD1 (5 bases). The V gene's germline CDR1 is LNHDA and CDR2 SQIVND (reference sequence). This CDR3 contains 15 residues. The ends were cut back, 1 base at V and 1 base at J, with 10 bases in the middle. This CDR3 reads CASSIGGAGQETQYF. The CDR3 coding sequence is TGTGCCAGTAGTATAGGGGGCGCCGGCCAAGAGACCCAGTACTTC.